These 16 T cell receptor beta chains originate from one sample sequenced in a study of preoperative IRX-2 immunotherapy in early breast cancer. Libraries were prepared by immunoSEQ multiplex PCR; TCRdb keeps only in-frame clonotypes and omits some of them. This table has about 62,000 clones, approximately 94% appearing once. This sample's treatment: preoperative locoregional IRX-2 cytokine immunotherapy. Sampling was performed from a patient treated with IRX-2 immunotherapy. All receptors derive from a human donor with breast cancer.

V and J are TRBV30 and TRBJ2-2; 7 bases align to TRBD2. CDR3 size: 16 residues. J gave up 5 bases and V 0 bases, and 9 bases lay outside the gene matches. Per germline, CDR1 GTSNPN and CDR2 SVGIG (reference sequence). CDR3 amino acids: CAWSVLSGFSTGELFF. In DNA form, the CDR3 reads TGTGCCTGGAGTGTACTTAGCGGGTTCTCAACCGGGGAGCTGTTTTTT.

The chain couples TRBV7-8 to TRBJ2-7; a possible D gene is TRBD2 (5 bases). The germline V and J ends were trimmed by 3 bases and 3 bases, with 18 bases remaining between them. This CDR3 is 16 amino acids long. The germline gives CDR1 SGHVS, CDR2 FQNEAQ. The CDR3 region is CASSFYEERADYEQYF. CDR3 in DNA: TGTGCCAGCAGCTTTTATGAGGAGAGGGCGGACTACGAGCAGTACTTC.

This chain uses TRBV19 with TRBJ1-4, with a weak D call TRBD1 (5 bases). Germline CDR1 is LNHDA and CDR2 is SQIVND (reference sequence). This CDR3 contains 13 residues. Trimming pared 6 bases from V and 8 bases from J, leaving 13 bases between. The CDR3 here is CASRRQSTEKLFF. In DNA form, the CDR3 reads TGTGCCAGTAGAAGACAGTCCACAGAAAAACTGTTTTTT.

In this sample, this clone turned up once. The genes are TRBV11-2 and TRBJ2-5, with 8 bases matching TRBD2. Germline V gene sequence: CDR1 SGHAT, CDR2 FQNNGV. This CDR3 spans 17 amino acids. The V segment lost 1 base and the J segment 1 base; nucleotides outside the gene matches: 8. The CDR3 coding sequence is TGTGCCAGCAGCTTAGTGAGTAGCGGGGCACGCCAAGAGACCCAGTACTTC. Encoded protein: CASSLVSSGARQETQYF.

V and J are TRBV11-2 and TRBJ2-3; weak D call: TRBD2 (6 bases). CDR1 is SGHAT, CDR2 FQNNGV, per germline. Trimming took 5 bases from V and 3 from J, leaving 12 bases between them. CDR3 length: 14 amino acids. The DNA of the CDR3 is TGTGCCAGCAGCCCCGGTCGGGAGACAGATACGCAGTATTTT. Protein product: CASSPGRETDTQYF.

The gene calls are TRBV5-1 and TRBJ2-5; TRBD2 agrees at 11 bases. The germline V gene has CDR1 SGHRS and CDR2 YFSETQ. This CDR3 is 15 amino acids long. The J segment lost 4 bases and the V segment lost 6 bases, leaving 8 bases of the junction unmatched. CDR3 sequence reads: CASNGGLAGGETQYF. The CDR3 DNA reads as TGCGCCAGCAACGGCGGGCTAGCGGGAGGAGAGACCCAGTACTTC.

The CDR3 DNA sequence: TGTGCCACCAGCAGAGTTGGACAGGACTACGGCGAGCAGTACTTC. It encodes CATSRVGQDYGEQYF. The chain recombines TRBV15 with TRBJ2-7; possibly TRBD1 for D (7 bases). The CDR3 runs to 15 residues. Germline CDR1 and CDR2: LNHNV and YYDKDF (reference sequence). Trimming cost V 1 base and J 6 bases, with 16 bases left between them.

This clone was seen only a few times. V usage is TRBV27 and J usage is TRBJ1-6, with 10 bases matching TRBD1. This CDR3 is built from 15 residues. V gave up 5 bases and J gave up 13 bases; unmatched junction bases: 11. The germline V gene has CDR1 MNHEY and CDR2 SMNVEV (reference sequence). CDR3: CASSERQGASIPLHF. The CDR3, as DNA: TGTGCCAGCAGTGAGAGACAGGGGGCTTCGATCCCCCTCCACTTT.

V and J are TRBV4-2 and TRBJ2-5; TRBD2 aligns across 8 bases. The CDR3 has 17 amino acids. In germline, CDR1 is LGHNA, CDR2 YNFKEQ. After removal of 1 base from V and 4 bases from J, the junction contained 11 bases not matched to a gene. For the CDR3, the DNA is TGTGCCAGCAGCCAAGGCTCGGTGGCGGGGGGAAGAGAGACCCAGTACTTC. Encoded protein: CASSQGSVAGGRETQYF.

The CDR3 DNA reads TGTGCCAGCAGCGCTAACCTTAACAGGGGGACGGACTACACTGAAGCTTTCTTT. It codes for CASSANLNRGTDYTEAFF. The chain links TRBV9 to TRBJ1-1; 8 nucleotides agree with TRBD1. The CDR3 is 18 amino acids. Germline values: CDR1 SGDLS, CDR2 YYNGEE. Losses at the gene ends were 3 bases for V and 3 bases for J; bases not matched to a gene: 16.

The chain uses TRBV18 and TRBJ2-3; possible D gene TRBD2, 5 bases. CDR1 KGHSH and CDR2 LQKENI come from the germline V gene. The CDR3 is 16 amino acids. Trimming removed 0 bases from V and 5 bases from J, with 15 bases in between. Written as DNA, the CDR3 is TGTGCCAGCTCACCACCGGCAACACATCGGGGAGATACGCAGTATTTT. It codes for CASSPPATHRGDTQYF.

The chain is built from TRBV5-1 and TRBJ1-2; 7 positions agree with TRBD1. The length of the CDR3 is 15 residues. After removal of 2 bases from V and 0 bases from J, the junction contained 4 bases not matched to a gene. Germline V CDR1 and CDR2: SGHRS, YFSETQ. CDR3 DNA sequence: TGCGCCAGCAGCTTAGACAGGGCTGCTAACTATGGCTACACCTTC. It codes for CASSLDRAANYGYTF. Drawing the rest from reference TRBV5-1 and TRBJ1-2, the complete variable domain is KAGVTQTPRYLIKTRGQQVTLSCSPISGHRSVSWYQQTPGQGLQFLFEYFSETQRNKGNFPGRFSGRQFSNSRSEMNVSTLELGDSALYLCASSLDRAANYGYTFGSGTRLTVV.

CDR3: CASNPGGLTGELFF. CDR3 nucleotides: TGTGCCAGTAATCCGGGGGGGCTGACCGGGGAGCTGTTTTTT. The V and J genes are TRBV19 and TRBJ2-2; 8 nucleotides match TRBD2. The CDR3 runs to 14 residues. The V gene end was trimmed by 7 bases and the J gene end by 5 bases; junction bases not matched to a gene: 6. The germline V gene has CDR1 LNHDA and CDR2 SQIVND (reference sequence). Full variable domain (rest looked up from reference TRBV19 and TRBJ2-2): DGGITQSPKYLFRKEGQNVTLSCEQNLNHDAMYWYRQDPGQGLRLIYYSQIVNDFQKGDIAEGYSVSREKKESFPLTVTSAQKNPTAFYLCASNPGGLTGELFFGEGSRLTVL.

The rearrangement links TRBV9 to TRBJ2-6; D call uncertain. The CDR3 is 14 amino acids. Germline V gives CDR1 SGDLS, CDR2 YYNGEE. V lost 2 bases and J lost 2, with 5 bases in between. CDR3 sequence reads: CASSVTTGANVLTF. The CDR3 coding sequence is TGTGCCAGCAGCGTGACGACTGGGGCCAACGTCCTGACTTTC.

The V gene is TRBV19, the J gene TRBJ2-7, with 7 bases that match TRBD1. The CDR3 contains 13 residues. Germline V gene sequence: CDR1 LNHDA, CDR2 SQIVND (reference sequence). The ends lost 6 bases at V and 3 bases at J; junction bases unmatched: 5. CDR3 residues: CASSADRDYEQYF. CDR3 DNA sequence: TGTGCCAGTAGCGCTGACAGGGACTACGAGCAGTACTTC. Drawing the rest from reference TRBV19 and TRBJ2-7, the complete variable domain is DGGITQSPKYLFRKEGQNVTLSCEQNLNHDAMYWYRQDPGQGLRLIYYSQIVNDFQKGDIAEGYSVSREKKESFPLTVTSAQKNPTAFYLCASSADRDYEQYFGPGTRLTVT.

The chain combines TRBV5-1 with TRBJ1-2; no reliable D call. V was cut by 4 bases and J by 4 bases, with 14 bases left in between. In germline, CDR1 is SGHRS, CDR2 YFSETQ. This CDR3 has 14 residues. CDR3 coding DNA: TGCGCCAGCAGCCCGGGCTCGGGTGCCTATGGCTACACCTTC. Translated: CASSPGSGAYGYTF.